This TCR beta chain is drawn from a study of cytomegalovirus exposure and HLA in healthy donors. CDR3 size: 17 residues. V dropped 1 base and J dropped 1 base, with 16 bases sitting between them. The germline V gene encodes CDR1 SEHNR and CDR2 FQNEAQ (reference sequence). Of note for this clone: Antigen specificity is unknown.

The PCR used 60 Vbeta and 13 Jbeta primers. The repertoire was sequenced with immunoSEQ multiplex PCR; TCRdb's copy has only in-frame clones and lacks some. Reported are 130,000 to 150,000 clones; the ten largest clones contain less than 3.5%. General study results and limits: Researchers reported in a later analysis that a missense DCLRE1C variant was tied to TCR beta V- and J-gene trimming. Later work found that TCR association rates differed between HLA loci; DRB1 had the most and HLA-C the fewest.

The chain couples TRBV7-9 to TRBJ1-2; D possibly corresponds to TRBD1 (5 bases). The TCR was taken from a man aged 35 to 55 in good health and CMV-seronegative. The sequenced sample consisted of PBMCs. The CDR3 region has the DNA TGTGCCAGCAGCTTAGGGGAGGGACTCCTTGATAACTATGGCTACACCTTC. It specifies CASSLGEGLLDNYGYTF.